A single sample is the source of the 5 T cell receptor beta chains below, sequenced in a study of blood T cell repertoires in COVID-19. Sequencing used immunoSEQ multiplex PCR; TCRdb keeps in-frame clones, though not all of them. The table includes tens of thousands of clones, less than 70% detected once. Sequenced input: peripheral blood. Receptor source: a man of 80 years or more with acute or convalescent COVID-19.

The J gene is TRBJ1-1, the V gene TRBV3-1 (or the pseudogene TRBV3-2); D unresolved. Germline lookup yields CDR1 LGHDT and CDR2 YNNKEL (reference sequence). V was trimmed by 0 bases and J by 8 bases, leaving 7 bases between them. The CDR3 extends over 12 amino acids. In nucleotides, the CDR3 is TGTGCCAGCAGCCAAGATCACAAAGAAGCTTTCTTT. This gives the protein CASSQDHKEAFF.

This clone was recorded a few times. The CDR3 nucleotides are TGTGCTAGTGGTTTGTTCCGGGACAGCAACACTGAAGCTTTCTTT. Its protein product is CASGLFRDSNTEAFF. The chain carries TRBV12-5 and TRBJ1-1, with 7 nucleotides matching TRBD1. In germline, CDR1 is LGHNT, CDR2 FRNRAP. The CDR3 spans 15 residues. The trim removed 2 bases at V and 2 bases at J, leaving 5 bases unmatched.

The V call is TRBV2, the J call TRBJ2-5, with D maybe TRBD2 (5 bases). V shed 4 bases and J shed 5 bases, with 14 bases lying between them. CDR3 length: 14 amino acids. The germline gives CDR1 SNHLY, CDR2 FYNNEI. The CDR3 DNA reads TGTGCCAGCAGTGGGACTCCTTTTCGGGAGACCCAGTACTTC. Residues: CASSGTPFRETQYF.

The table lists this clone with a count of one. This chain connects TRBV7-2 to TRBJ2-7; D remains ambiguous. This CDR3 comprises 14 residues. Trimming took 2 bases from V and 2 from J, leaving 10 bases between them. The germline V gene encodes CDR1 SGHTA and CDR2 FQGNSA. The CDR3 DNA reads as TGTGCCAGCAGCTTATTAGTGAATACCTACGAGCAGTACTTC. It translates to CASSLLVNTYEQYF. Full variable domain (rest looked up from reference TRBV7-2 and TRBJ2-7): GAGVSQSPSNKVTEKGKDVELRCDPISGHTALYWYRQSLGQGLEFLIYFQGNSAPDKSGLPSDRFSAERTGGSVSTLTIQRTQQEDSAVYLCASSLLVNTYEQYFGPGTRLTVT.

This clone was counted a few times. The V call is TRBV11-3, the J call TRBJ2-2; D unclear. The CDR3 consists of 11 residues. V was cut by 6 bases and J by 6 bases, with 5 bases left in between. Germline CDR1 is SGHNT and CDR2 is YENEEA. CDR3 in amino acids: CASSISGELFF. CDR3 in DNA: TGTGCCAGCAGTATATCCGGGGAGCTGTTTTTT.